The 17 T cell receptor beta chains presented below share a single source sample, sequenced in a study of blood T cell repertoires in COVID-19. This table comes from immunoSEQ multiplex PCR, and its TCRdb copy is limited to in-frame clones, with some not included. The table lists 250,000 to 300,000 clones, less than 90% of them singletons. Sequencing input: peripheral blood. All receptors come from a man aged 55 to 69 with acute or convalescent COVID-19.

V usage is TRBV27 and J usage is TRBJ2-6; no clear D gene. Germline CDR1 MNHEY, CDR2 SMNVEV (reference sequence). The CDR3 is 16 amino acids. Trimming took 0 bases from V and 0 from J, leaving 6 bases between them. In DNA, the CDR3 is TGTGCCAGCAGTTTATCTCTTTACTCTGGGGCCAACGTCCTGACTTTC. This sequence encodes CASSLSLYSGANVLTF.

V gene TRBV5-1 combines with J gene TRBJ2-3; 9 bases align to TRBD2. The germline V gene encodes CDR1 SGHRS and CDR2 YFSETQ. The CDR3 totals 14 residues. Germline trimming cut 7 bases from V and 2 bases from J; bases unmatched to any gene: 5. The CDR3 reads CASQPSGITDTQYF. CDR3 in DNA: TGCGCCAGCCAGCCTAGCGGGATCACAGATACGCAGTATTTT.

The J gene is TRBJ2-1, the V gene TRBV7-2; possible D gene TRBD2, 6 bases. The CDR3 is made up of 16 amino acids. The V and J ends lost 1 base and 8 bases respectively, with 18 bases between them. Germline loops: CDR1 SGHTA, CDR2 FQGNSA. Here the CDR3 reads CASSLEGPSEMDEQFF. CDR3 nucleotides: TGTGCCAGCAGCTTAGAGGGGCCTAGCGAGATGGATGAGCAGTTCTTC.

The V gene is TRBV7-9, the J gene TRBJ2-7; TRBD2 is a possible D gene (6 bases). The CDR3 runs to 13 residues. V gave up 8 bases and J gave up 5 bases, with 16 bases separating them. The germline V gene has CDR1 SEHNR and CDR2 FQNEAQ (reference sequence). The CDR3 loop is CASGTSRRDEQYF. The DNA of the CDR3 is TGTGCCAGCGGTACTAGCCGACGAGACGAGCAGTACTTC.

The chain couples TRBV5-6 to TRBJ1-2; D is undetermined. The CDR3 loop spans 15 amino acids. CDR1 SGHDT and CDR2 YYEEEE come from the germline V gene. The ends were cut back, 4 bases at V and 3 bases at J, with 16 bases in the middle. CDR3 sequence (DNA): TGTGCCAGCAGCCCCGCCGGGGAACCGTACTATGGCTACACCTTC. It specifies CASSPAGEPYYGYTF.

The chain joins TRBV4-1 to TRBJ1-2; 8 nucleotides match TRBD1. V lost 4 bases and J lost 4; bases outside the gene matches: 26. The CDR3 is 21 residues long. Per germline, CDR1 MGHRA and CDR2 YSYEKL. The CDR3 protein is CASSLKGETGTGDGGSYGYTF. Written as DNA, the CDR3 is TGCGCCAGCAGCCTCAAGGGAGAGACCGGGACAGGAGATGGAGGGTCCTATGGCTACACCTTC.

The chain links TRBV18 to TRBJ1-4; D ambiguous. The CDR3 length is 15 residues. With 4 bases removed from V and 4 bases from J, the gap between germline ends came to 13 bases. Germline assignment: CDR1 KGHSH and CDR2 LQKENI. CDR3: CASSRYSSDNEKLFF. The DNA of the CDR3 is TGTGCCAGCTCACGATACAGCAGTGATAATGAAAAACTGTTTTTT.

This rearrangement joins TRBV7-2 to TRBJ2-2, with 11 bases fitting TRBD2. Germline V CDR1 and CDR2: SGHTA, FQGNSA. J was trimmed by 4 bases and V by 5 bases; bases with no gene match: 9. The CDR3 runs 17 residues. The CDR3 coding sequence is TGTGCCAGCAGCCCAGATAGCGGGAGGGCCGCCACCGGGGAGCTGTTTTTT. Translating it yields CASSPDSGRAATGELFF.

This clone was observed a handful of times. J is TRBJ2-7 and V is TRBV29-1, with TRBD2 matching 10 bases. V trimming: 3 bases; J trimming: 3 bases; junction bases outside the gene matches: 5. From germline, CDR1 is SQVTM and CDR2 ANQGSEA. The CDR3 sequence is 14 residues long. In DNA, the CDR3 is TGCAGCGTTGAGTCTTCTAGCGGGAGCTACGAGCAGTACTTC. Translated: CSVESSSGSYEQYF.

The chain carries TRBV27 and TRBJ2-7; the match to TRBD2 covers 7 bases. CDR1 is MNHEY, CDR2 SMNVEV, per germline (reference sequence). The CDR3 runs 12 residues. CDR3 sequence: CCPLGGVYEQYF. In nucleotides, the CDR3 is TGTTGTCCTTTGGGGGGGGTCTACGAGCAGTACTTC.

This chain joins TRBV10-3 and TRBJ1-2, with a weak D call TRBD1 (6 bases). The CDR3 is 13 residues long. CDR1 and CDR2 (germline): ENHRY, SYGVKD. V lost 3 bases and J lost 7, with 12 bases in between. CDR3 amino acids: CAISEQGDGGYTF. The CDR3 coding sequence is TGTGCCATCAGTGAACAGGGAGATGGTGGCTACACCTTC.

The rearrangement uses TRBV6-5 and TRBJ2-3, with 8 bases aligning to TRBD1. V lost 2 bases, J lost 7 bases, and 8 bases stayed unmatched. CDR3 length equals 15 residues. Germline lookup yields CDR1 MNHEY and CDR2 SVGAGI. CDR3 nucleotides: TGTGCCAGCAGTTACAAGGGACAGGATCACCATACGCAGTATTTT. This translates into CASSYKGQDHHTQYF.

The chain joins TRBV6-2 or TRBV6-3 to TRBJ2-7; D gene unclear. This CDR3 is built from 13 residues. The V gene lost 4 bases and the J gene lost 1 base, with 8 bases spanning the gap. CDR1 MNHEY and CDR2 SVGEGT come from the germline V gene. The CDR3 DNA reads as TGTGCCAGCAGTTTACCTATTTCCTACGAGCAGTACTTC. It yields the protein CASSLPISYEQYF.

The CDR3 loop reads CASSRSRDQPQHF. The CDR3 nucleotides are TGTGCCAGCAGCCGCAGCAGGGATCAGCCCCAGCATTTT. The J gene is TRBJ1-5, the V gene TRBV13; possibly TRBD1 for D (5 bases). Germline loops: CDR1 PRHDT, CDR2 FYEKMQ (reference sequence). This CDR3 has 13 amino acids. Trimming left V 5 bases short and J 5 bases short, with 10 bases between.

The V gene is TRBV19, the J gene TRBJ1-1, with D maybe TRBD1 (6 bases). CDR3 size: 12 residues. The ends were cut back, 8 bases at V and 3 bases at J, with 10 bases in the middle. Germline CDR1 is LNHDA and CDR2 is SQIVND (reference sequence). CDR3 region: CASADRYTEAFF. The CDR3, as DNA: TGTGCCAGTGCGGACAGATACACTGAAGCTTTCTTT. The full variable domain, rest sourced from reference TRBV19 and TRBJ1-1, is DGGITQSPKYLFRKEGQNVTLSCEQNLNHDAMYWYRQDPGQGLRLIYYSQIVNDFQKGDIAEGYSVSREKKESFPLTVTSAQKNPTAFYLCASADRYTEAFFGQGTRLTVV.

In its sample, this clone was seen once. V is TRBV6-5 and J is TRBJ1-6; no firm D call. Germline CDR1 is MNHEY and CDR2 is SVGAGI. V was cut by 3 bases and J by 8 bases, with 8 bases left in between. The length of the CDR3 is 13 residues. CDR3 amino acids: CASSYFSYSPLHF. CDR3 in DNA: TGTGCCAGCAGTTATTTTTCATATTCACCCCTCCACTTT.

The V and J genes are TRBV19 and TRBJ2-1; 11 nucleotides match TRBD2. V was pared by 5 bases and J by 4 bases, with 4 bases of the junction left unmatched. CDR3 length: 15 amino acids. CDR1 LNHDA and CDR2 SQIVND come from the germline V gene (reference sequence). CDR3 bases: TGTGCCAGTAGTCTGGGACTAGCGGCATACAATGAGCAGTTCTTC. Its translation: CASSLGLAAYNEQFF.